This TCR beta chain derives from a study of PD-1 blockade in mismatch repair-deficient tumors. Points from the study as a whole: Tumor-resident clones, often undetectable pretreatment in blood, expanded then contracted after pembrolizumab.

TCR sequencing covered a few patients who responded to pembrolizumab. A remark on this clone: Its specificity is not known.

CDR3 length: 15 residues. The V gene end was trimmed by 4 bases and the J gene end by 8 bases; junction bases not matched to a gene: 11. From germline, CDR1 is SEHNR and CDR2 FQNEAQ (reference sequence). Some clones are missing from TCRdb's copy, which holds only in-frame ones; the method was immunoSEQ multiplex PCR. The sample has some 100,000 clones, 82% seen once. The source of this sequence is an adult with mismatch repair-deficient cancer. The V gene is TRBV7-9, the J gene TRBJ2-1; 7 bases map to TRBD2. This material consisted of peripheral blood, taken roughly 36 weeks after starting pembrolizumab. The CDR3 DNA reads TGTGCCAGCAGCTCTTGGCGGGAGAATGTAGATGAGCAGTTCTTC. It encodes CASSSWRENVDEQFF.